The 10 T cell receptor beta chains given below trace back to one sample, sequenced in a study of shared clonotypes between healthy human individuals. Generated by immunoSEQ multiplex PCR, the TCRdb table keeps only in-frame clones and is missing some. The repertoire holds some 1,100,000 clones, 78% seen once, with approximately 0.52% in the top ten. Input material: memory CD4+ T cells from PBMCs. Subset given: CD45RA-negative fraction. The receptor source for this set is a man aged 18 to 35 in good health. Some clones in this sample may be carry-over from other donors' samples.

This chain uses TRBV6-1 with TRBJ1-5; no reliable D call. The CDR3 is 12 amino acids. CDR1 and CDR2 (germline): MNHNS, SASEGT. Trimming left V 7 bases short and J 5 bases short, with 9 bases between. The CDR3 loop reads CASKSDYQPQHF. The CDR3 nucleotides are TGTGCCAGCAAGAGTGATTATCAGCCCCAGCATTTT.

This chain uses TRBV2 with TRBJ1-3; D might be TRBD1 (5 bases). The CDR3 runs to 14 residues. The germline V gene has CDR1 SNHLY and CDR2 FYNNEI. The germline V and J ends were trimmed by 7 bases and 1 base, with 11 bases remaining between them. CDR3 DNA: TGTGCCAGCACGTTACAGGTTTCTGGAAACACCATATATTTT. Its translation: CASTLQVSGNTIYF.

This chain connects TRBV7-8 to TRBJ1-2, with TRBD1 as a possible D gene (6 bases). V lost 5 bases to trimming and J lost 4 bases, with 17 bases between them. This CDR3 has 15 residues. Germline V CDR1 and CDR2: SGHVS, FQNEAQ. This CDR3 reads CASSNHRAAAYGYTF. In nucleotides, the CDR3 is TGTGCCAGCAGCAACCACAGGGCGGCAGCCTATGGCTACACCTTC.

The rearrangement uses TRBV11-2 and TRBJ1-1; the D gene is possibly TRBD1 (5 bases). This CDR3 comprises 15 residues. Germline-derived CDR1 and CDR2 are SGHAT and FQNNGV. The V gene lost 5 bases and the J gene lost 0 bases, with 13 bases spanning the gap. The CDR3 coding sequence is TGTGCCAGCAGCAAAGGGGCGAACATGAACACTGAAGCTTTCTTT. Its translation: CASSKGANMNTEAFF.

This chain connects TRBV6-6 to TRBJ1-5; D remains ambiguous. The CDR3 consists of 13 residues. Germline CDR1 is MNHNY and CDR2 is SVGAGI (reference sequence). The ends were cut back, 11 bases at V and 0 bases at J, with 11 bases in the middle. The CDR3 loop reads CASRRDSNQPQHF. In DNA form, the CDR3 reads TGTGCCTCCAGGCGGGATAGCAATCAGCCCCAGCATTTT.

V and J are TRBV7-9 and TRBJ1-4; D gene ambiguous. This CDR3 spans 16 amino acids. Germline V gives CDR1 SEHNR, CDR2 FQNEAQ (reference sequence). The V end was cut by 4 bases, the J end by 6 bases, with 18 bases between. The CDR3 loop reads CASSSRTAVKDEKLFF. The CDR3 coding sequence is TGTGCCAGCAGCTCACGGACGGCTGTAAAAGATGAAAAACTGTTTTTT.

This clone came up a few times. The chain links TRBV7-2 to TRBJ2-3; TRBD2 agrees at 12 bases. Germline V gene lookup returns CDR1 SGHTA and CDR2 FQGNSA. The J segment lost 3 bases and the V segment lost 4 bases, leaving 8 bases of the junction unmatched. The CDR3 is 17 amino acids. CDR3 DNA: TGTGCCAGCAGCTCTAGCGGGAGGGCCGTATTGACAGATACGCAGTATTTT. Translated: CASSSSGRAVLTDTQYF.

The chain has TRBV19 and TRBJ1-1; D may be TRBD1 (5 bases). From germline, CDR1 is LNHDA and CDR2 SQIVND (reference sequence). V lost 0 bases and J 1 base, leaving 18 bases between the germline ends. This CDR3 is 18 amino acids long. CDR3: CASSIDRGGARRNTEAFF. As DNA, the CDR3 is TGTGCCAGTAGTATAGATCGCGGCGGGGCGCGGAGGAACACTGAAGCTTTCTTT.

This clone showed up just once. The chain has TRBV9 and TRBJ2-2; 10 bases fit TRBD2. From germline, CDR1 is SGDLS and CDR2 YYNGEE. J was trimmed by 2 bases and V by 0 bases; bases with no gene match: 7. This CDR3 comprises 18 residues. In nucleotides, the CDR3 is TGTGCCAGCAGCGTAGGAGGGGTAGCGGGAGGTAACACCGGGGAGCTGTTTTTT. Translating gives CASSVGGVAGGNTGELFF.

This chain connects TRBV6-1 to TRBJ1-1, with TRBD1 matching 11 bases. With 6 bases clipped from V and 3 bases from J, the junction kept 3 bases outside the gene matches. CDR3 length: 14 amino acids. Per germline, CDR1 MNHNS and CDR2 SASEGT. CDR3 in amino acids: CASSQDRGHTEAFF. As DNA, the CDR3 is TGTGCCAGCAGCCAGGACAGGGGGCACACTGAAGCTTTCTTT.